A single sample gave rise to the 6 T cell receptor delta chains below, sequenced in a study of gammadelta T cells in human blood. TCRdb re-processed the RT-PCR reads using CATT. The sample contains 450 to 600 delta-chain clones, around 44% of which appear only once. The sample taken for sequencing was Vgamma9Vdelta2 gamma-delta T cells from adult blood. Receptors originate from a human donor.

About this clone: A far larger clone differs by one base, so this is likely a read error. Other DNA sequences of this sample code for an identical CDR3. The rearrangement uses TRDV2 and TRDJ1; 11 bases are a match to TRDD3. Germline assignment: CDR1 GEAIGNYY and CDR2 EKD. The CDR3 runs to 20 residues. CDR3 sequence reads: CACDSLSLGDTERNTDKLIF. CDR3 nucleotides: TGTGCCTGTGACTCCCTGAGCCTGGGGGATACCGAGAGAAACACTGATAAACTCATCTTT.

Concerning this clone itself: A much larger clone differs from this one at a single base, so this may be a read error. The sample carries other DNA sequences with the same CDR3. The J gene is TRDJ1, the V gene TRDV2; TRDD3 aligns across 10 bases. The V and J ends lost 1 base and 5 bases, in that order; junction bases with no gene match: 18. Germline CDR1 and CDR2: GEAIGNYY and EKD. The CDR3 contains 19 residues. In DNA, the CDR3 is TGTGCCTGTGACACAATTTCCTACGGTACTGGGGGATTATCAGATAAACTCATCTTT. Its protein is CACDTISYGTGGLSDKLIF.

A word on this clone: The protein given by TCRdb reflects a much larger clone and differs at residue 9 from this DNA's translation, likely from a read error; the protein shown is the DNA's translation. This chain connects TRDV2 to TRDJ1; 7 bases are a match to TRDD3. The CDR3 length is 18 residues. The germline V gene encodes CDR1 GEAIGNYY and CDR2 EKD. The J segment lost 1 base and the V segment lost 1 base, leaving 14 bases of the junction unmatched. In DNA, the CDR3 is TGTGCCTGTGACACTGTACTGGGGTTAGGGGCTTCCACCGATAAACTCATCTTT. This translates into CACDTVLGLGASTDKLIF.

Note on this clone: A far larger clone is off by one base, so a read error is likely. The same CDR3 can be traced to other DNA sequences in this sample. The chain is built from TRDV2 and TRDJ1, with 12 bases that match TRDD3. There are 20 residues in the CDR3. Germline CDR1 and CDR2: GEAIGNYY and EKD. For the CDR3, the DNA is TGTGCCTGTGACACCGTAGGACTGGGGGATACTATTCTGTACACAGATAAACTCATCTTT. This gives the protein CACDTVGLGDTILYTDKLIF.

Concerning this clone itself: TCRdb assigns this DNA the protein of a much larger clone, which departs from its translation at residue 4; this likely reflects a read error, and the protein shown comes from translating the DNA. The V call is TRDV2, the J call TRDJ1, with 7 nucleotides matching TRDD3. CDR1 is GEAIGNYY and CDR2 is EKD in the germline V gene. This CDR3 is 16 amino acids long. The CDR3 nucleotides read TGTGCCTGTAACACCGTAGGGGATAAGTACACCGATAAACTCATCTTT. Amino acids: CACNTVGDKYTDKLIF.

This clone was counted a few times. A single base is all that separates this from a far larger clone, so a read error is likely. Additional DNA sequences in this sample encode the identical CDR3. The V call is TRDV2, the J call TRDJ1, with 13 nucleotides matching TRDD3. V lost 3 bases and J lost 5; bases outside the gene matches: 11. This CDR3 is built from 17 residues. CDR1 is GEAIGNYY, CDR2 EKD, per germline. This CDR3 is CACDALLGDTGTDKLIF. CDR3 sequence (DNA): TGTGCCTGTGACGCCCTACTGGGGGATACGGGGACAGATAAACTCATCTTT.